This T cell receptor beta chain emerged from a study of graft-versus-host responses after intestinal transplantation. CDR3 size: 12 residues. The germline V gene encodes CDR1 SGDLS and CDR2 YYNGEE. Trimming cost V 4 bases and J 5 bases, with 9 bases left between them. Assay used: immunoSEQ multiplex PCR; TCRdb lists only in-frame clones, some missing. The sample has about 120,000 clones, about 95% seen once. Details on this clone: What it binds is not known.

The sample here was unstimulated CD8+ T cells sorted from spleen or lymph node cells, taken before intestinal transplant. This rearrangement joins TRBV9 to TRBJ1-1; D is unresolved. The source of this sequence is a human donor who received an intestinal transplant. In DNA form, the CDR3 reads TGTGCCAGCAGCTCCGCGAGGACTGAAGCTTTCTTT. It specifies CASSSARTEAFF. Complete variable domain (other parts from reference TRBV9 and TRBJ1-1): DSGVTQTPKHLITATGQRVTLRCSPRSGDLSVYWYQQSLDQGLQFLIQYYNGEERAKGNILERFSAQQFPDLHSELNLSSLELGDSALYFCASSSARTEAFFGQGTRLTVV.